Below, 9 T cell receptor beta chains from the same sample are listed, as sequenced in a study of Graves' ophthalmopathy and Graves' hyperthyroidism. Amplified material comprised TCR beta CDR3 regions derived from RNA transcripts. First-round RT-PCR with HTBI primers preceded a second-round multiplex PCR. Via MiXCR, TCRdb re-called the multiplex PCR reads, giving one row per CDR3 protein. Of almost 400,000 distinct CDR3 sequences listed, around 17% are singletons. The specimen was peripheral blood. The origin of the receptors is a woman under 30 with Graves' ophthalmopathy.

This clonotype was picked up one time. The chain couples TRBV5-1 to TRBJ2-5, with a weak D call TRBD2 (6 bases). Deletions cut 3 bases from V and 2 bases from J, with 14 bases between. The germline V gene has CDR1 SGHRS and CDR2 YFSETQ. This CDR3 is 15 amino acids long. The CDR3 region has the DNA TGCGCCAGCAGCTCGGGACTCCTAAGTCAAGAGACCCAGTACTTC. As protein: CASSSGLLSQETQYF. The variable domain in full, completed from reference TRBV5-1 and TRBJ2-5, reads KAGVTQTPRYLIKTRGQQVTLSCSPISGHRSVSWYQQTPGQGLQFLFEYFSETQRNKGNFPGRFSGRQFSNSRSEMNVSTLELGDSALYLCASSSGLLSQETQYFGPGTRLLVL.

This clonotype occurred many times. The J gene is TRBJ2-5, the V gene TRBV7-2, with D possibly being TRBD1 or TRBD2 (5 bases each). V lost 0 bases and J lost 2, with 13 bases in between. This CDR3 is built from 16 residues. Looked up from germline, CDR1 is SGHTA and CDR2 is FQGNSA. This CDR3 is CASSLAIGGGQETQYF. DNA of the CDR3: TGTGCCAGCAGCTTAGCGATTGGTGGGGGACAAGAGACCCAGTACTTC.

There are many counts of this clonotype. V is TRBV10-3 and J is TRBJ2-7, with D possibly TRBD2 on 6 matching bases. This CDR3 contains 12 residues. The germline V gene has CDR1 ENHRY and CDR2 SYGVKD. V gave up 11 bases and J gave up 2 bases, with 13 bases separating them. The CDR3: CASGVGAYEQYF. Written as DNA, the CDR3 is TGTGCCTCGGGGGTGGGGGCCTACGAGCAGTACTTC.

This clonotype was recorded at least ten times. The chain links TRBV10-3 to TRBJ2-7; D is uncertain. Trimming removed 4 bases at V and 3 bases at J, with 7 bases between. The V gene's germline CDR1 is ENHRY and CDR2 SYGVKD. This CDR3 is built from 12 residues. The DNA of the CDR3 is TGTGCCATCAGTGCTGGGGACTACGAGCAGTACTTC. It specifies CAISAGDYEQYF.

This clonotype was found many times. The chain combines TRBV4-3 with TRBJ2-7; no firm D call. This CDR3 region has 16 residues. Between the trimmed V and J ends, which lost 1 base and 2 bases, there was a span of 15 bases. CDR1 is LGHNA and CDR2 is YSLEER in the germline V gene. CDR3 bases: TGCGCCAGCAGCCAAGCTGTAACGGGCATGACCTACGAGCAGTACTTC. Protein: CASSQAVTGMTYEQYF.

This clonotype was seen repeatedly, ten times or more. This chain connects TRBV7-2 to TRBJ1-1; maybe TRBD1 (5 bases). The CDR3 length is 11 residues. CDR1 SGHTA and CDR2 FQGNSA come from the germline V gene. V lost 1 base and J lost 10, with 7 bases in between. For the CDR3, the DNA is TGTGCCAGCAGCTTAGTTGGGGGAGCTTTCTTT. Protein: CASSLVGGAFF. The full variable domain, with the rest looked up from reference TRBV7-2 and TRBJ1-1, is GAGVSQSPSNKVTEKGKDVELRCDPISGHTALYWYRQSLGQGLEFLIYFQGNSAPDKSGLPSDRFSAERTGGSVSTLTIQRTQQEDSAVYLCASSLVGGAFFGQGTRLTVV.

At least ten counts were recorded for this clonotype. This chain joins TRBV12-3 or TRBV12-4 and TRBJ2-7; 9 bases fit TRBD1. Trimming cost V 5 bases and J 1 base; bases outside gene matches: 12. There are 17 residues in the CDR3. The CDR3 sequence is CASSPPSGQGKSYEQYF. The DNA for the CDR3 is TGTGCCAGCAGTCCCCCTTCGGGACAGGGCAAGTCCTACGAGCAGTACTTC.

This clonotype was counted ten times or more. The chain joins TRBV6-2 or TRBV6-3 to TRBJ1-1; D is ambiguous. Trimming cost V 4 bases and J 2 bases, with 14 bases left between them. Germline lookup yields CDR1 MNHEY and CDR2 SVGEGT. This CDR3 comprises 15 residues. The CDR3: CASSSVGGPNTEAFF. CDR3 sequence (DNA): TGTGCCAGCAGTTCGGTCGGAGGGCCCAACACTGAAGCTTTCTTT.

Many counts were recorded for this clonotype. The chain links TRBV12-3 or TRBV12-4 to TRBJ2-7, with 8 bases that match TRBD1. Trimming at V came to 3 bases and at J to 0 bases, leaving 7 bases not matched to a gene. CDR3 length equals 16 residues. The DNA for the CDR3 is TGTGCCAGCAGTTTCTCCAGGGGGCTTTCCTCCTACGAGCAGTACTTC. Translated: CASSFSRGLSSYEQYF.